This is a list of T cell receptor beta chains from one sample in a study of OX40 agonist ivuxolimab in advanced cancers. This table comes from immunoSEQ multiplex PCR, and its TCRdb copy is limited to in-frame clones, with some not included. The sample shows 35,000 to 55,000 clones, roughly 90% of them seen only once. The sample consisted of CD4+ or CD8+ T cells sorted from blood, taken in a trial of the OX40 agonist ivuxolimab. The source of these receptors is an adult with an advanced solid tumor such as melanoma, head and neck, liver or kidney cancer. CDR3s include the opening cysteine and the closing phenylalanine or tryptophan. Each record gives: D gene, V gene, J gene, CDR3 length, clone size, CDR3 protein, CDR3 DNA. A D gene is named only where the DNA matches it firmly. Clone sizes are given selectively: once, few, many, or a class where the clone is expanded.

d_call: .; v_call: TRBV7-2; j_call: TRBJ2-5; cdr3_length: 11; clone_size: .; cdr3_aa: CATSRSETQYF; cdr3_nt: TGTGCCACTTCGAGGAGTGAGACCCAGTACTTC
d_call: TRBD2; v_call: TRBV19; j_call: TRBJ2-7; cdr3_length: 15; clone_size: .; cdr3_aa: CASSPWTSGLYEQYF; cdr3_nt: TGTGCCAGTAGTCCATGGACTAGCGGACTCTACGAGCAGTACTTC
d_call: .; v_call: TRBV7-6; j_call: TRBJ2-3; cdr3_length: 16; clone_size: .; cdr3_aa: CASSHRRHLGTDTQYF; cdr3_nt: TGTGCCAGCAGCCACCGACGCCACTTAGGCACAGATACGCAGTATTTT
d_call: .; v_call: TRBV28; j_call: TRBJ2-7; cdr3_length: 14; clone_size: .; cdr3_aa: CASSKGTAGSEQYF; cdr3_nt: TGTGCCAGCAGTAAAGGGACGGCGGGGTCCGAGCAGTACTTC
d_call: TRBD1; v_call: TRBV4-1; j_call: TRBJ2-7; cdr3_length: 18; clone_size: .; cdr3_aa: CASSPKSMGQVPFREQYF; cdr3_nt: TGCGCCAGCAGCCCGAAATCGATGGGACAGGTCCCCTTTCGAGAGCAGTACTTC
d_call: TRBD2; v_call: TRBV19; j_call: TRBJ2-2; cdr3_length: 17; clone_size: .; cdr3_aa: CASSIGIAGGNTGELFF; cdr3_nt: TGTGCCAGTAGTATAGGGATAGCGGGAGGGAACACCGGGGAGCTGTTTTTT
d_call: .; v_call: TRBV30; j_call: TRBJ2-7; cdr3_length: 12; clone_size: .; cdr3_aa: CAWSGAPYEQYF; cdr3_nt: TGTGCCTGGAGTGGGGCCCCTTACGAGCAGTACTTC
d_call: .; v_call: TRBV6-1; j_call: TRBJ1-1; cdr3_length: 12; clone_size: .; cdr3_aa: CASRGPNTEAFF; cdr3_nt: TGTGCCAGCAGAGGTCCGAACACTGAAGCTTTCTTT
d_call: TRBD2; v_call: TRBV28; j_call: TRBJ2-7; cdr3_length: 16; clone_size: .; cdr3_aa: CASTTLGASGSYEQYF; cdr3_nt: TGTGCCAGCACTACCCTCGGGGCTAGCGGATCCTACGAGCAGTACTTC
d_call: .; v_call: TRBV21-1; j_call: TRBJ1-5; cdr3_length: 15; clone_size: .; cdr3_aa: CASSKGGVNNQPQHF; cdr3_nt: TGTGCCAGCAGCAAAGGGGGAGTGAACAATCAGCCCCAGCATTTT
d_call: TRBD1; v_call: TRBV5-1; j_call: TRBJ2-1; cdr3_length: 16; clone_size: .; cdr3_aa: CASNPGQVISYNEQFF; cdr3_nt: TGCGCCAGCAACCCGGGACAGGTGATCTCCTACAATGAGCAGTTCTTC
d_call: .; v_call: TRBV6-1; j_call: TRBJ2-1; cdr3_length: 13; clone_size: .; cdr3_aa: CASGALLNNEQFF; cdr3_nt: TGTGCCAGCGGTGCCCTACTGAACAATGAGCAGTTCTTC
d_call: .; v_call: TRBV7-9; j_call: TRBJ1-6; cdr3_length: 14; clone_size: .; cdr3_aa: CASSFTGIDSPLHF; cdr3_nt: TGTGCCAGCAGCTTTACGGGGATTGATTCACCCCTCCACTTT
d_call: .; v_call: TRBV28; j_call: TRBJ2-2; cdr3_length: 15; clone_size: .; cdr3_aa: CASTQRSGVGGELFF; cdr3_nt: TGTGCCAGCACCCAACGAAGTGGGGTGGGCGGGGAGCTGTTTTTT
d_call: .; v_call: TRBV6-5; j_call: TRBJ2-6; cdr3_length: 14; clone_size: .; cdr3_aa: CASSLASGANVLTF; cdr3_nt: TGTGCCAGCAGTTTAGCCTCTGGGGCCAACGTCCTGACTTTC
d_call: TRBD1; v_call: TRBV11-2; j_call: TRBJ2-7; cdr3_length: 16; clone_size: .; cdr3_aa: CASSSPKARGRYEQYF; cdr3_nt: TGTGCCAGCAGCTCCCCCAAAGCAAGGGGGCGGTACGAGCAGTACTTC
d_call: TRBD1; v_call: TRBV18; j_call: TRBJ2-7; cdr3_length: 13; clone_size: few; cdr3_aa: CASSPTGGYEQYF; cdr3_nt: TGTGCCAGCTCACCAACAGGGGGATACGAGCAGTACTTC
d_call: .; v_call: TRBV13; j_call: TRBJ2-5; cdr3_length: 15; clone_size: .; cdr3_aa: CASSLRQLGRETQYF; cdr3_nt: TGTGCCAGCAGCCTACGCCAGCTTGGGAGGGAGACCCAGTACTTC
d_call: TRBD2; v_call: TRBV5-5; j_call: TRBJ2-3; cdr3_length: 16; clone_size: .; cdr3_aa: CASKKGLAGSTDTQYF; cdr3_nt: TGTGCCAGCAAAAAGGGACTAGCGGGGTCCACAGATACGCAGTATTTT
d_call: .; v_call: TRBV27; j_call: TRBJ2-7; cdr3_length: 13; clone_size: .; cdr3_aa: CASSYRAPYEQYF; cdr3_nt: TGTGCCAGCAGTTATAGGGCCCCCTACGAGCAGTACTTC
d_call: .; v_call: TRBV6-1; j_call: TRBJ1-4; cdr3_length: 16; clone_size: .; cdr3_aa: CASSEFRHSPDEKLFF; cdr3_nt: TGTGCCAGCAGTGAATTTCGGCACTCCCCCGACGAAAAACTGTTTTTT
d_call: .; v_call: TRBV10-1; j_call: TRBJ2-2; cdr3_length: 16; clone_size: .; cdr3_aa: CASSDIETGNTGELFF; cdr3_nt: TGCGCCAGCAGTGATATCGAAACAGGGAACACCGGGGAGCTGTTTTTT